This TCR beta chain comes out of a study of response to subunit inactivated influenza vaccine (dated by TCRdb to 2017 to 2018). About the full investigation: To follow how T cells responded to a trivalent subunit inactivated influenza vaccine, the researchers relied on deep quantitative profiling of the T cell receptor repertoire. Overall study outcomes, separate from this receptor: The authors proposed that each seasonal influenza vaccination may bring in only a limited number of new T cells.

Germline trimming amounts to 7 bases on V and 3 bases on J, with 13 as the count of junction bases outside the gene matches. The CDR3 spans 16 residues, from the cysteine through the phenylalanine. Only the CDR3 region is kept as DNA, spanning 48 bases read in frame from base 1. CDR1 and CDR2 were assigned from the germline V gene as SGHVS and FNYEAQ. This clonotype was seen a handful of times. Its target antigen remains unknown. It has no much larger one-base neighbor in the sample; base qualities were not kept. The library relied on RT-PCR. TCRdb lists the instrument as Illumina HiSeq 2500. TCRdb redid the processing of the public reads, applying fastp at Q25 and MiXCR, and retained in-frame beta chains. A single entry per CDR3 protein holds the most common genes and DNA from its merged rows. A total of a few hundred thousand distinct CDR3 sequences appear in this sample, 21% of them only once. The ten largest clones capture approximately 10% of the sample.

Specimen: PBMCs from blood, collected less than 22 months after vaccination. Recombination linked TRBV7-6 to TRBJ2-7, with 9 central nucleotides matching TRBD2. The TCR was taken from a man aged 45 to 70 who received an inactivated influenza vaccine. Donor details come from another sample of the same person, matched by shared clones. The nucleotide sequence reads TGTGCCAGCACTCCCGATTCCGGGACTAGCTACTACGAGCAGTACTTC. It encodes CASTPDSGTSYYEQYF.